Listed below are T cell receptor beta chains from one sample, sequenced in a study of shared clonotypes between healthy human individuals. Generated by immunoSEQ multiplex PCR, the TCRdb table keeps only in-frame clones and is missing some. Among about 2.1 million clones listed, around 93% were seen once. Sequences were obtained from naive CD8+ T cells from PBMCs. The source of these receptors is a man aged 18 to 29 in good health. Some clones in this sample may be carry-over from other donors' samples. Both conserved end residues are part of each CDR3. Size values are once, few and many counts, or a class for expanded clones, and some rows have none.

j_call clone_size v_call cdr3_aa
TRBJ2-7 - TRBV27 CASSMSTGQISYEQYF
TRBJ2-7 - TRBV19 CASSIIRDRGNEQYF
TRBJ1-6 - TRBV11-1 CASSLLTGEGNSPLHF
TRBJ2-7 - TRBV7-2 CASSLALDRDYEQYF
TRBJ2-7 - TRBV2 CASSDRAYEQYF
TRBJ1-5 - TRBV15 CATSRVYGQTDQPQHF
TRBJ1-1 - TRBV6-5 CASSYREGLNTEAFF
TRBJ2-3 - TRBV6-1 CASSEQFTPDTQYF
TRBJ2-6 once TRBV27 CASSLSETATISGANVLTF
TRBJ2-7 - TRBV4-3 CASSQGLAGGYEQYF
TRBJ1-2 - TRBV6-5 CASTGWAANYGYTF
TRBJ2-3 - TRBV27 CASSLGPPAVSTDTQYF
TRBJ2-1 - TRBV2 CASSESESSYNEQFF
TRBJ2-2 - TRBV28 CASMGANHQTNTGELFF
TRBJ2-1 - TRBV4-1 CASSPSTGSYNEQFF
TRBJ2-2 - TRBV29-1 CSVVLSSGELFF
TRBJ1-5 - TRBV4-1 CASSQDTTASNQPQHF
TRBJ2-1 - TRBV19 CASSILAAFSYNEQFF
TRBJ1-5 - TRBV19 CASSIASLSNQPQHF
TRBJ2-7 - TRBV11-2 CASNLAGVSYEQYF
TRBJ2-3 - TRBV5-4 CASSFWGRAGTDTQYF
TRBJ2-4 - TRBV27 CASRKRGGASDDKNIQYF
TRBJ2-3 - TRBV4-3 CASSQVTRSWADTQYF
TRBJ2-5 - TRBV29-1 CSVEPHPGGAGETQYF
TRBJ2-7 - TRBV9 CASSPGTDPYEQYF
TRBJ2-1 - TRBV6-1 CASSDHSGSPPYYNEQFF
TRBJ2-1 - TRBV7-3 CASRTSGSGYEQFF
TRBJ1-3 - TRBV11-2 CASSRGRGGTGNTIYF
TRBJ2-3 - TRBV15 CATSSRLAGDVDTQYF
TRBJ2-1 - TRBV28 CASSYGRNEQFF
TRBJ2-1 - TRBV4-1 CASSQDIRTSGYNEQFF
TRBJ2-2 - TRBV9 CASSVRKDSYTGELFF
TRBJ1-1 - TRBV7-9 CASSLYTENTEAFF
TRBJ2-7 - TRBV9 CASSLSGGSPSYEQYF
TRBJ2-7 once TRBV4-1 CASSQVDLAGEQYF
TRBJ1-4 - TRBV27 CASSHRPTGSNEKLFF
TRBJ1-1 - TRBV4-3 CASSQVSMGRGKGNTEAFF
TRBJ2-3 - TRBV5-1 CASSPLGSTSTDTQYF
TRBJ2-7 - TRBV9 CASSEPLQVRGEQYF
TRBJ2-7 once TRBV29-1 CSVGRGGGYEQYF
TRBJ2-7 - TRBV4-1 CASSQGYSLYEQYF